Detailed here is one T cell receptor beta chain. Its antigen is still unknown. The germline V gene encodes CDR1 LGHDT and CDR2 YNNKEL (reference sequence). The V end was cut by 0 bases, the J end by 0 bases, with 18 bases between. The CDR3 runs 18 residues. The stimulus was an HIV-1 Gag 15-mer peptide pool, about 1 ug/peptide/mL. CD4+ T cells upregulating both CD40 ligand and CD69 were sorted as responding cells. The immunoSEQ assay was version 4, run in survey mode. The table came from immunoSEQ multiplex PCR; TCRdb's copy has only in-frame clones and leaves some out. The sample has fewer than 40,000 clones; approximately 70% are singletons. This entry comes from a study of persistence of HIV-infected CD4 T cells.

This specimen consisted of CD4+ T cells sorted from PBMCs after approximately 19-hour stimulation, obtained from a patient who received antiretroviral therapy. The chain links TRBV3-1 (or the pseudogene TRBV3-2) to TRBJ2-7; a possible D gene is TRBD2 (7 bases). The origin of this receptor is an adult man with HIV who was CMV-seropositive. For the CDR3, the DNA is TGTGCCAGCAGCCAAGACGGGTACGAGGGGGGGACCTCCTACGAGCAGTACTTC. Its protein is CASSQDGYEGGTSYEQYF.